The text below deals with one T cell receptor (beta chain). This clonotype has more than one count but fewer than ten. Its recognized antigen is unknown. Base qualities are missing; no much larger clone stands one base away. A distance of 12 bases separates the germline ends of V and J, which lose 3 bases and 5 bases respectively. CDR1 and CDR2 are read off the germline V gene (reference sequence) as SEHNR and FQNEAQ. The CDR3, from cysteine to phenylalanine, totals 14 residues. Of all the DNA, just the CDR3 is kept, 42 bases in frame from base 1. PBMCs were isolated by Ficoll-Paque density gradient centrifugation. This sample was included in a study of T-cell memory formation after mild COVID-19 (dated by TCRdb to 2020 to 2023). Describing the broader study: Most TCR sequence clusters were specific to one of the two donors. The cohort comprised two young, previously healthy adult volunteers, one female and one male. Longitudinal TCRalpha and TCRbeta repertoire sequencing tracked T-cell clones expanding and contracting after mild COVID-19 in a couple of donors. Beyond this particular receptor, the publication reports: Contracting CD4+ clones turned up mainly in the CM and EM memory subsets, whereas EMRA was where CD8+ clones were enriched. The study covered only a couple of mild cases, and larger cohorts including severe cases with pre-infection samples were considered necessary. Some responding clones were detected in pre-infection memory, suggesting pre-existing cross-reactive memory T cells joined the SARS-CoV-2 response. The second-wave clones that peaked on day 37 were not confirmed to be SARS-CoV-2 specific. Balanced CD4/CD8 phenotypes were observed for clones contracting from day 15 to 85, whereas a bias towards CD4+ was observed for a second wave of clones expanding from day 15 to 37.

The sample was run on an Illumina NovaSeq 6000. TCRalpha and TCRbeta cDNA libraries were constructed by 5'RACE with constant-segment primers, with sample barcodes and unique molecular identifiers being introduced. RNA was extracted from every sample with Trizol reagent. Library amplification was performed in two PCR steps, and a second sample barcode and Illumina TruSeq adapters were introduced in the second step. Sequencing of libraries was performed on an Illumina NovaSeq with 2 x 150 bp paired-end reads. Per the source publication's procedure: Demultiplexing of reads and collapsing into UMI-guided consensus sequences were performed with migec v1.2.7. With mixcr v2.1.11, UMI consensuses were aligned to TRA and TRB V and J templates and assembled into clonotypes. Expanded or contracted clonotypes were those called significant by both edgeR and NoisET, with noise models trained on biological replicates. edgeR calls used a false discovery rate-adjusted p below 0.01 and a log2 fold-change threshold of 1. As an exploratory analysis of dynamics, max-normalized trajectories of the 1000 most abundant clonotypes were examined with PCA combined with hierarchical clustering. Separately sequenced CD4+ and CD8+ repertoires were used to assign a CD4 or CD8 phenotype to each responding clone. In TCRdb, the public reads were trimmed at Q25 with fastp and aligned with MiXCR, with productive beta chains retained. Each entry merges the rows of one CDR3 protein and shows their most common DNA and genes. For this entry, the V and J calls and clone size follow TCRdb and not the study's own pipeline. Here the sample has about 350,000 distinct CDR3 sequences; 20% occur a single time. Approximately 22% of the sample goes to the ten largest clones.

The origin of this receptor is a man younger than 30 who had mild COVID-19 (a few samples of this study predate the infection). The sample titles of this study are shuffled in the database, so cell type and time point are left out; the donor was told from shared clones. The source material was PBMCs or a T cell subset sorted from them (not recorded which). The chain uses TRBV7-9 and TRBJ2-3; the D gene may be TRBD1 or TRBD2, since each aligns over 5 bases. The CDR3 here reads CASSLGDRRDTQYF. The nucleotide sequence reads as follows: TGTGCCAGCAGCTTGGGGGACCGCAGAGATACGCAGTATTTT.